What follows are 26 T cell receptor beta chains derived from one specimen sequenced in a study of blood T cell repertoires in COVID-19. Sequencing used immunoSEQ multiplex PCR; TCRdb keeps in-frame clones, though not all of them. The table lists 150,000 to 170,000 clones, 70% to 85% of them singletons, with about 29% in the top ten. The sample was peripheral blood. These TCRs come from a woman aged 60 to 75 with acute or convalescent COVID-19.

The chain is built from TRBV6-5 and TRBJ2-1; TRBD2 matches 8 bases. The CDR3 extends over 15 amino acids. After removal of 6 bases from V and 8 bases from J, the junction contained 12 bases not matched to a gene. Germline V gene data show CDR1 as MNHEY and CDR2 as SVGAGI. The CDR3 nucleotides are TGTGCCAGCAGGCCTGCAAGCGGGGGATCTGATGAGCAGTTCTTC. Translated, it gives CASRPASGGSDEQFF.

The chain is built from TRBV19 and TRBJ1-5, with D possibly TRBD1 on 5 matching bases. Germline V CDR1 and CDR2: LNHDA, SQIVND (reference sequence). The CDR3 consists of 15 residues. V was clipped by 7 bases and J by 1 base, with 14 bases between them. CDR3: CASIKDRKSNQPQHF. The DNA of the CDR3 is TGTGCCAGTATTAAAGACAGAAAGAGCAATCAGCCCCAGCATTTT. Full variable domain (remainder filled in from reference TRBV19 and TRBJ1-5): DGGITQSPKYLFRKEGQNVTLSCEQNLNHDAMYWYRQDPGQGLRLIYYSQIVNDFQKGDIAEGYSVSREKKESFPLTVTSAQKNPTAFYLCASIKDRKSNQPQHFGDGTRLSIL.

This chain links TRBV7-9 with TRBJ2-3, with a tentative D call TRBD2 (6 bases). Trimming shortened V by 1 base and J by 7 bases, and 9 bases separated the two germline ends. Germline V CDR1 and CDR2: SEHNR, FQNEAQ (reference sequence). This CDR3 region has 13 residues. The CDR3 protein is CASSLVGLYTQYF. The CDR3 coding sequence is TGTGCCAGCAGCTTAGTGGGACTGTATACGCAGTATTTT. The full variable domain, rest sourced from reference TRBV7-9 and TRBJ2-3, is DTGVSQNPRHKITKRGQNVTFRCDPISEHNRLYWYRQTLGQGPEFLTYFQNEAQLEKSRLLSDRFSAERPKGSFSTLEIQRTEQGDSAMYLCASSLVGLYTQYFGPGTRLTVL.

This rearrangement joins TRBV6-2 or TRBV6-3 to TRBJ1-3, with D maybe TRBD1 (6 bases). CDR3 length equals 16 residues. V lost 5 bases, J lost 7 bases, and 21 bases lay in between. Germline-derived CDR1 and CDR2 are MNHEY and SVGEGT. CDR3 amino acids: CASSTKILQGRNTIYF. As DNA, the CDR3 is TGTGCCAGCAGTACGAAAATACTACAGGGTCGGAACACCATATATTTT.

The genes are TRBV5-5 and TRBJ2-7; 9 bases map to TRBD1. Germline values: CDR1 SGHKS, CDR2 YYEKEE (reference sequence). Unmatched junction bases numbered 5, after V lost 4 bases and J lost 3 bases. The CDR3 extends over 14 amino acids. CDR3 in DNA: TGTGCCAGCAGCACTGGGACAGGGAACTACGAGCAGTACTTC. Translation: CASSTGTGNYEQYF.

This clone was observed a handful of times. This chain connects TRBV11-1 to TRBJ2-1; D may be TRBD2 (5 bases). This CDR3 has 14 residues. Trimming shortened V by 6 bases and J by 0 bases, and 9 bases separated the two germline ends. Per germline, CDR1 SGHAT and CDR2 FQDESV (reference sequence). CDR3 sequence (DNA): TGTGCCAGCAGATCCCGGGACTCCTACAATGAGCAGTTCTTC. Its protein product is CASRSRDSYNEQFF.

The CDR3 loop reads CASRQPRQGLGYGYTF. In DNA form, the CDR3 reads TGTGCCAGCCGTCAACCAAGACAGGGCCTTGGTTATGGCTACACCTTC. This chain connects TRBV27 to TRBJ1-2; TRBD1 aligns across 7 bases. The CDR3 totals 16 residues. Germline-derived CDR1 and CDR2 are MNHEY and SMNVEV (reference sequence). V gave up 8 bases and J gave up 5 bases; unmatched junction bases: 17.

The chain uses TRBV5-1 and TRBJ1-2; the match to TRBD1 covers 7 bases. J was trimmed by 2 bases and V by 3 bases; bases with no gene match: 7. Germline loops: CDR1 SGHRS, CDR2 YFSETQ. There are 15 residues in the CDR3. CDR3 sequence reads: CASSSYGTVNYGYTF. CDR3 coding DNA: TGCGCCAGCAGCTCATACGGGACAGTAAACTATGGCTACACCTTC.

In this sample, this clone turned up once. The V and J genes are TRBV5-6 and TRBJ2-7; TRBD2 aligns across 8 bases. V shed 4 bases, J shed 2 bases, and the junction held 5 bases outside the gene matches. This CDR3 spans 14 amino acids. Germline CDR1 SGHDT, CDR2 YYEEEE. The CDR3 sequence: CASSPGGRTYEQYV. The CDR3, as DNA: TGTGCCAGCAGCCCGGGAGGGCGAACCTACGAGCAGTACGTC.

CDR3 DNA: TGTGCCAGCAGCTTGGGACAGTTGAACACTGAAGCTTTCTTT. Translation: CASSLGQLNTEAFF. This sequence joins TRBV7-2 and TRBJ1-1; TRBD1 aligns across 7 bases. With V trimmed by 3 bases and J by 0 bases, 1 base remained unmatched. Germline CDR1 reads SGHTA; CDR2 reads FQGNSA. The CDR3 consists of 14 residues.

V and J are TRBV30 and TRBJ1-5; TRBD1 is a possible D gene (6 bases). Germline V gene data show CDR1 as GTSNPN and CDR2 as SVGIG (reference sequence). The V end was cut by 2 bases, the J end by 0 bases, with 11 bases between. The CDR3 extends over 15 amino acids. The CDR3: CAWSRGHLSNQPQHF. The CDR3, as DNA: TGTGCCTGGAGTAGGGGACACCTTAGCAATCAGCCCCAGCATTTT.

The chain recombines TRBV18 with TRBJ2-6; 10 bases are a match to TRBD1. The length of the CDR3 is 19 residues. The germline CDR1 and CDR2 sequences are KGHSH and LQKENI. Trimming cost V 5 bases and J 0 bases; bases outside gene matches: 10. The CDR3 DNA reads TGTGCCAGCTCAGCTACCGGGACAGGGGTTAACTCTGGGGCCAACGTCCTGACTTTC. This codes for CASSATGTGVNSGANVLTF.

CDR3: CASSMGGVVNTEAFF. In DNA form, the CDR3 reads TGTGCCAGCAGTATGGGGGGGGTGGTGAACACTGAAGCTTTCTTT. This chain joins TRBV6-5 and TRBJ1-1, with D perhaps TRBD1 (5 bases). The CDR3 consists of 15 residues. The germline V and J ends were trimmed by 5 bases and 0 bases, with 13 bases remaining between them. Germline V gene lookup returns CDR1 MNHEY and CDR2 SVGAGI.

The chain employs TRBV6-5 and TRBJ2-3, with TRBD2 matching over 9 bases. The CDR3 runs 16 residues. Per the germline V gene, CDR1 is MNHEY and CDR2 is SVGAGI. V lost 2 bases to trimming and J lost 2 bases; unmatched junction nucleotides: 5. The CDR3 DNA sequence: TGTGCCAGCAGTTACGGGCGGGGGGGCCCCACAGATACGCAGTATTTT. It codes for CASSYGRGGPTDTQYF.

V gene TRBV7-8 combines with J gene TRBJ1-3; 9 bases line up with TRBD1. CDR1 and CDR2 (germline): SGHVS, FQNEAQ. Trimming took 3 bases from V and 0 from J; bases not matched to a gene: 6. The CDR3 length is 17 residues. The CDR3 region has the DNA TGTGCCAGCAGCTTCGGGGGGACAGGGCTCTCTGGAAACACCATATATTTT. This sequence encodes CASSFGGTGLSGNTIYF.

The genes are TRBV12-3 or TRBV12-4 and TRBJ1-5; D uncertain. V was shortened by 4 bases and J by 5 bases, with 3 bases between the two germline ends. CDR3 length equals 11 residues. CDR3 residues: CASSSYQPQHF. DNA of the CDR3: TGTGCCAGCAGTTCTTATCAGCCCCAGCATTTT.

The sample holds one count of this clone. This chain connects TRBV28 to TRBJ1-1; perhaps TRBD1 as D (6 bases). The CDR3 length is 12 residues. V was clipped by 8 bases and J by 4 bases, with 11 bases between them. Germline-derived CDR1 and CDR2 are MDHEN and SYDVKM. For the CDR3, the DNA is TGTGCCAGCGAACCCAGGGGCACTGAAGCTTTCTTT. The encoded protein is CASEPRGTEAFF.

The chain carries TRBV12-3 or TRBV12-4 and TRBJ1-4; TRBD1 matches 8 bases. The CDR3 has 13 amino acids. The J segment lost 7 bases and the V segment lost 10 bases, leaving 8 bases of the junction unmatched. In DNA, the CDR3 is TGTGCCACTAAGCAGGGGGCTTTTGAAAAACTGTTTTTT. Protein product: CATKQGAFEKLFF.

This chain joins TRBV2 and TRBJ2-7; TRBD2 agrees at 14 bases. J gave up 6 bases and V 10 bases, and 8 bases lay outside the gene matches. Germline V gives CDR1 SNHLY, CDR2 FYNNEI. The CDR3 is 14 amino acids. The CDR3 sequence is CATSRLAGGPEQYF. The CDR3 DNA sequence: TGTGCCACCTCAAGACTAGCGGGGGGGCCCGAGCAGTACTTC.

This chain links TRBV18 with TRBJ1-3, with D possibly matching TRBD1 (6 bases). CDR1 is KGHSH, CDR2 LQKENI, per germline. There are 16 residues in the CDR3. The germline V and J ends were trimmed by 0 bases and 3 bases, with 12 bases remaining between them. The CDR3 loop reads CASSPPGTKVGNTIYF. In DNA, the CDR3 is TGTGCCAGCTCACCACCGGGGACAAAAGTTGGAAACACCATATATTTT. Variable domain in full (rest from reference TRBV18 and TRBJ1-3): NAGVMQNPRHLVRRRGQEARLRCSPMKGHSHVYWYRQLPEEGLKFMVYLQKENIIDESGMPKERFSAEFPKEGPSILRIQQVVRGDSAAYFCASSPPGTKVGNTIYFGEGSWLTVV.

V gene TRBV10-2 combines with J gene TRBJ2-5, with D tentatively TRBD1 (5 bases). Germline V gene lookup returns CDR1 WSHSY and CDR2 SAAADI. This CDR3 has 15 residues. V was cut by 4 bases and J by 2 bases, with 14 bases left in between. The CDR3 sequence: CASSGVGAGQETQYF. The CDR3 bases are TGCGCCAGCAGTGGGGTAGGGGCCGGACAAGAGACCCAGTACTTC.

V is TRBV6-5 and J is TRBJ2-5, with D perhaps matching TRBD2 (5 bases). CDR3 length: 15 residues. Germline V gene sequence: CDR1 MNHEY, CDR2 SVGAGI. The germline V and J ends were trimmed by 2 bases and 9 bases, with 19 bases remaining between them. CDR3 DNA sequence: TGTGCCAGCAGTTACACGTGGACGGCCCCCGGGGCCCAGTACTTC. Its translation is CASSYTWTAPGAQYF.

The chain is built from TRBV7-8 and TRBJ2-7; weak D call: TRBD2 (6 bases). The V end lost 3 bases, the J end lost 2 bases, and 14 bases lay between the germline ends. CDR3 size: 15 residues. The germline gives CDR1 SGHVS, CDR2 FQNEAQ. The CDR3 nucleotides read TGTGCCAGCAGCTTCGGACTACTCCCCACCTACGAGCAGTACGTC. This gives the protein CASSFGLLPTYEQYV.

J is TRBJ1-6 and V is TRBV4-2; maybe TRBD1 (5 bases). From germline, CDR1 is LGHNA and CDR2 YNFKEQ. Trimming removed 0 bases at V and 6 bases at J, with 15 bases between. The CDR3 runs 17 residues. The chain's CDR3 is CASSQDLSGIRNSPLHF. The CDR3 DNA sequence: TGTGCCAGCAGCCAAGATCTTTCAGGGATCCGTAATTCACCCCTCCACTTT.

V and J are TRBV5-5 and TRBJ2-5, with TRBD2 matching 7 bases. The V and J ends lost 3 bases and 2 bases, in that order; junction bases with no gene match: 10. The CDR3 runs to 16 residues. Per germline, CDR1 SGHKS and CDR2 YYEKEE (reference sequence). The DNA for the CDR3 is TGTGCCAGCAGCTGGGGCAGCGGGGTAGGTCAAGAGACCCAGTACTTC. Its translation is CASSWGSGVGQETQYF.

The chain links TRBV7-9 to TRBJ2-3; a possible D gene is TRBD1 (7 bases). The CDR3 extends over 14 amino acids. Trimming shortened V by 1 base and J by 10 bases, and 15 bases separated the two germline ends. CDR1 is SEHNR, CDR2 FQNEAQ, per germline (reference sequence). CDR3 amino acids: CASSLGPAGGSQYF. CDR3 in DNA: TGTGCCAGCAGCTTAGGCCCTGCAGGGGGGTCGCAGTATTTT. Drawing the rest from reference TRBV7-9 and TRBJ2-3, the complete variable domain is DTGVSQNPRHKITKRGQNVTFRCDPISEHNRLYWYRQTLGQGPEFLTYFQNEAQLEKSRLLSDRFSAERPKGSFSTLEIQRTEQGDSAMYLCASSLGPAGGSQYFGPGTRLTVL.